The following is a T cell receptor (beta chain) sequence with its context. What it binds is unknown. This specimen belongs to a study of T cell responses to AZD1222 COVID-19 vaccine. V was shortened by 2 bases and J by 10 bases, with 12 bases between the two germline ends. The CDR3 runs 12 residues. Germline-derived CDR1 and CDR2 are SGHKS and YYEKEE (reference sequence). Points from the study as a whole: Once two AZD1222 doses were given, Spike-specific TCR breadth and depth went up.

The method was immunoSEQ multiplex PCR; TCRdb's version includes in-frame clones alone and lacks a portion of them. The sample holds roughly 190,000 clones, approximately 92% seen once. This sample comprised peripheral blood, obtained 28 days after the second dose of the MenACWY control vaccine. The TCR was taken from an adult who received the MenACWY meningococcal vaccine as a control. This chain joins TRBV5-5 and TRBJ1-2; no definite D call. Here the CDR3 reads CASSFRPGSYTF. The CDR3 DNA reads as TGTGCCAGCAGCTTCCGGCCCGGCTCCTACACCTTC.